Each of the 3 T cell receptor beta chains below was sequenced from the same sample in a study of Ad26.COV2.S vaccination and SARS-CoV-2 variants. Produced via immunoSEQ multiplex PCR; TCRdb's table is partial and in-frame only. The repertoire holds about 400,000 clones, with 70% to 90% as singletons. Treatment in this sample: roughly 18 received Ad26.COV2.S at low or high dose, single or two shots; 5 received placebo; per-sample allocation not given. After the first vaccine or placebo injection, samples were drawn on day 63. Sequenced material: peripheral blood, taken in a trial of Ad26.COV2.S vaccine versus placebo. These receptors were obtained from a person between 18 and 65 years old who received the Ad26.COV2.S COVID-19 vaccine or a placebo.

The chain carries TRBV5-5 and TRBJ2-7; TRBD1 aligns across 9 bases. The trim removed 3 bases at V and 4 bases at J, leaving 11 bases unmatched. The CDR3 has 16 amino acids. CDR1 SGHKS and CDR2 YYEKEE come from the germline V gene (reference sequence). This CDR3 is CASSSGQGNFNYEQYF. The CDR3 DNA reads as TGTGCCAGCAGCTCGGGACAGGGCAATTTTAATTACGAGCAGTACTTC. Using reference TRBV5-5 and TRBJ2-7 for the parts outside the CDR3, the full variable domain is DAGVTQSPTHLIKTRGQQVTLRCSPISGHKSVSWYQQVLGQGPQFIFQYYEKEERGRGNFPDRFSARQFPNYSSELNVNALLLGDSALYLCASSSGQGNFNYEQYFGPGTRLTVT.

The chain combines TRBV2 with TRBJ2-7; 10 nucleotides line up with TRBD1. The CDR3 totals 14 residues. The germline gives CDR1 SNHLY, CDR2 FYNNEI. Trimming took 5 bases from V and 7 from J; bases not matched to a gene: 8. The CDR3 region has the DNA TGTGCCAGCAGTACTAGACAGGGGGCAGGGGAGCAGTACTTC. Translation gives CASSTRQGAGEQYF. Complete variable domain (other parts from reference TRBV2 and TRBJ2-7): EPEVTQTPSHQVTQMGQEVILRCVPISNHLYFYWYRQILGQKVEFLVSFYNNEISEKSEIFDDQFSVERPDGSNFTLKIRSTKLEDSAMYFCASSTRQGAGEQYFGPGTRLTVT.

The chain joins TRBV30 to TRBJ1-3, with D possibly being TRBD1 (6 bases). Per the germline V gene, CDR1 is GTSNPN and CDR2 is SVGIG (reference sequence). Trimming stripped 0 bases from V and 0 bases from J, with 6 bases between. The CDR3 totals 14 residues. The CDR3: CAWSVGGSGNTIYF. CDR3 DNA: TGTGCCTGGAGTGTAGGGGGCTCTGGAAACACCATATATTTT.